This T cell receptor (beta chain) was sequenced during a study of tumor and adjacent non-tumor tissue in lung cancer. As for the study in general: Aged roughly 30 to 76 years, patients included roughly ten men and 4 to 6 women with stage I to III disease.

Study outcomes and limitations: In normal lung, the top 100 clones were significantly more dominant than in tumor. TCR diversity was significantly greater in tumor than normal lung tissue.

Trimming cost V 5 bases and J 1 base, with 8 bases left between them. Germline assignment: CDR1 SGHAT and CDR2 FQDESV (reference sequence). The length of the CDR3 is 13 residues. The library came from three nested PCR rounds adapted from ARM-PCR protocols. TCRdb analysed the multiplex PCR reads with MiXCR anew, one entry per CDR3 protein. The sample consists of more than 85,000 distinct CDR3 sequences, roughly 74% of them appearing once. A note on this clonotype: The antigen remains unidentified. The CDR3 does not close with the conserved phenylalanine or tryptophan, likely indicating a read error.

This sample's RNA came from whole unsorted tissue. The sample consisted of lung tumor tissue. The genes are TRBV11-1 and TRBJ1-1, with a tentative D call TRBD1 (5 bases). The TCR was taken from a woman aged 60-75 years with non-small cell lung cancer. In nucleotides, the CDR3 is TGTGCCAGCAGCAGTGGACAGAACACTGAAGCTTTCATT. Its protein product is CASSSGQNTEAFI.